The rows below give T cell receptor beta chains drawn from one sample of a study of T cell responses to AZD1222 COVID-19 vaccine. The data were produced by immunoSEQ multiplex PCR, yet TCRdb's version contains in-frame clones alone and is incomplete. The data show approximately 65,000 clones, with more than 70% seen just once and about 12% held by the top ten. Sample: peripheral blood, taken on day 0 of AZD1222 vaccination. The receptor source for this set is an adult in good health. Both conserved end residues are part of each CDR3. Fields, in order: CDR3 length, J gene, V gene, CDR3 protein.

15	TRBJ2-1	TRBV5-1	CASSPLAGGRHEQFF
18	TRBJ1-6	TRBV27	CASSFSGQRGSYNSPLHF
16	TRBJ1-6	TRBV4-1	CASSQVEVHYNSPLHF
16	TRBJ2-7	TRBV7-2	CASSLDSAGQLYEQYF
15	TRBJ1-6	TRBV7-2	CASSLALGTGSPLHF
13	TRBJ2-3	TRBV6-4	CASSEGYGDTQYF
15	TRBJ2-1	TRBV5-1	CASSLRLLSYNEQFF
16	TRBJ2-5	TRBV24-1	CATSAGTSGYQETQYF
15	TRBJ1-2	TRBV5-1	CASSLSGDRDYGYTF
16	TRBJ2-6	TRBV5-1	CASSLDFLSGANVLTF
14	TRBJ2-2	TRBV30	CAWSVLGNTGELFF
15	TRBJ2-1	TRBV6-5	CASSLSGIAYNEQFF
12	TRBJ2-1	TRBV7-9	CASSPRGYEQFF
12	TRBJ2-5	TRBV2	CASRDDLETQYF
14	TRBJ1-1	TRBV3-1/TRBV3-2	CASSQEARNTEAFF
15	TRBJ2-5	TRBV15	CATSLGNTGTETQYF
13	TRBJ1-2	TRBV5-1	CASSIDGDYGYTF
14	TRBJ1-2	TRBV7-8	CASSLAGLNYGYTF